Listed below are T cell receptor beta chains from one sample, sequenced in a study of beta chain features in type 1 diabetes. Clones were sequenced by immunoSEQ multiplex PCR, and TCRdb holds only the in-frame ones, with some missing. In the table there are about 900,000 clones, 15% to 20% of which are singletons. Material for sequencing was naive CD4+ T cells from blood. The source of these receptors is a woman aged 18 to 35 in good health. CDR3s include the opening cysteine and the closing phenylalanine or tryptophan. D genes are given only for firm matches. Size is omitted from some rows. Given values are once, few, many or a class for expanded clones.

>TRBJ2-4|TRBD2|few|TRBV5-1
CASSPGTSPAKNIQYF
TGCGCCAGCAGCCCTGGGACTAGCCCGGCCAAAAACATTCAGTACTTC
>TRBJ2-5|TRBD2|few|TRBV6-6
CASRVSGSWGETQYF
TGTGCCAGCAGGGTGAGCGGGAGCTGGGGTGAGACCCAGTACTTC
>TRBJ2-3|NA|NA|TRBV11-2
CASSQGRLKNTDTQYF
TGTGCCAGCAGCCAAGGTCGGTTGAAGAACACAGATACGCAGTATTTT
>TRBJ2-5|TRBD1|NA|TRBV25-1
CASSEGQGALETQYF
TGTGCCAGCAGTGAAGGGCAGGGGGCTTTAGAGACCCAGTACTTC
>TRBJ2-1|TRBD1|NA|TRBV28
CASSVDRADNEQFF
TGTGCCAGCAGTGTTGACAGGGCAGACAATGAGCAGTTCTTC
>TRBJ1-5|NA|NA|TRBV10-3
CAIMGSGYELDLPQHF
TGTGCCATCATGGGTTCAGGGTACGAGCTAGATTTGCCCCAGCATTTT
>TRBJ2-3|NA|few|TRBV7-9
CASSLFGAVGTQYF
TGTGCCAGCAGCTTATTCGGGGCCGTTGGTACGCAGTATTTT
>TRBJ2-4|NA|NA|TRBV5-6
CASSPRRIQNIQYF
TGTGCCAGCAGCCCACGACGAATTCAAAACATTCAGTACTTC
>TRBJ2-1|NA|many|TRBV14
CASSSGVGQFF
TGTGCCAGCAGCTCAGGGGTTGGGCAGTTCTTC
>TRBJ2-1|TRBD2|NA|TRBV11-2
CASSSIPGLADNEQFF
TGTGCCAGCAGCTCGATCCCAGGACTAGCGGACAATGAGCAGTTCTTC
>TRBJ2-5|TRBD1|NA|TRBV7-2
CASSLQGANDETQYF
TGTGCCAGCAGCCTTCAGGGGGCGAATGACGAGACCCAGTACTTC
>TRBJ2-5|NA|NA|TRBV21-1
CASSRKPGTSGSCVVETQYF
TGTGCCAGCAGCCGTAAGCCCGGGACTAGCGGGAGTTGTGTCGTAGAGACCCAGTACTTC
>TRBJ1-2|NA|NA|TRBV18
CASSPKGPYGYTF
TGTGCCAGCTCACCAAAGGGTCCCTATGGCTACACCTTC
>TRBJ2-2|TRBD2|NA|TRBV15
CATSGTKRTSAHTGELFF
TGTGCCACCAGCGGGACTAAGCGGACTAGCGCCCACACCGGGGAGCTGTTTTTT
>TRBJ1-2|NA|few|TRBV29-1
CSVGRVGGRDYGYTF
TGCAGCGTTGGACGGGTAGGGGGGCGCGACTATGGCTACACCTTC
>TRBJ2-7|NA|NA|TRBV7-2
CASSLTVQVRQYF
TGTGCCAGCAGCTTAACGGTCCAGGTCCGGCAGTACTTC
>TRBJ2-1|TRBD2|few|TRBV27
CASSARLAFNEQFF
TGTGCCAGCAGTGCCCGACTAGCTTTCAATGAGCAGTTCTTC
>TRBJ1-1|NA|few|TRBV5-1
CASSLGQLGTEAFF
TGCGCCAGCAGCTTAGGACAGTTAGGGACTGAAGCTTTCTTT
>TRBJ2-1|TRBD2|many|TRBV2
CASSLGLAGEFF
TGTGCCAGCAGTCTGGGACTAGCGGGAGAGTTCTTC
>TRBJ2-3|NA|few|TRBV7-2
CASSTHWGDTQYF
TGTGCCAGCAGCACGCATTGGGGAGATACGCAGTATTTT